The clone carrying this T cell receptor beta chain was observed at least ten times. Its antigen is unidentified. Additional DNA sequences in this sample encode the identical CDR3. The method was immunoSEQ multiplex PCR; TCRdb's version includes in-frame clones alone and lacks a portion of them. The sample lists about 710,000 clones; 60% to 75% were seen once. Each of the donors was a healthy adult who was HIV-negative and had not had a recent acute infection or vaccination. The sample comes from a study of shared clonotypes between healthy human individuals. Study observations and caveats: Donor clonotype sharing was expected to depend on sequencing depth.

Sample: memory CD4+ T cells sorted from blood. Regarding subset: CD45RA-negative fraction. The receptor was derived from a woman between 25 and 40 years old in good health.

The DNA of the CDR3 is TGTGCCAGCAGTTTTCAGGGAAACACCATATATTTT. It is translated as CASSFQGNTIYF. The rearrangement links TRBV28 to TRBJ1-3; unclear D gene. The CDR3 consists of 12 residues. The germline V gene encodes CDR1 MDHEN and CDR2 SYDVKM. The germline V and J ends were trimmed by 3 bases and 4 bases, with 4 bases remaining between them.